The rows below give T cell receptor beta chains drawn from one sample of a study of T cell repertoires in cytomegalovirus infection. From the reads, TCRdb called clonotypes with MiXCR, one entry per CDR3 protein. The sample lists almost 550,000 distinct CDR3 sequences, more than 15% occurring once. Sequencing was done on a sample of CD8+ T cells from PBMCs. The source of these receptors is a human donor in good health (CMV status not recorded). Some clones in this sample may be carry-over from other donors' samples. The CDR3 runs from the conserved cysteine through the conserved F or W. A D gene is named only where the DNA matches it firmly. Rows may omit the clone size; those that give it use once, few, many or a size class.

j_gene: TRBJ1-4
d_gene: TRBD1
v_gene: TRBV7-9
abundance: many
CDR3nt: TGTGCCAGTGCTGGACAGGGGACAAATGAAAAACTGTTTTTT
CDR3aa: CASAGQGTNEKLFF

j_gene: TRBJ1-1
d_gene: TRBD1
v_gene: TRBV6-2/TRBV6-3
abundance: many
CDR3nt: TGTGCCAGCGGTACAGGGGCGAACACTGAAGCTTTCTTT
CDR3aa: CASGTGANTEAFF

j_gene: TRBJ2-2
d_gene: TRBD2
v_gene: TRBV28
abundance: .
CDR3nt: TGTGCCAGCAGTTACGGGGGAGGGTACACCGGGGAGCTGTTTTTT
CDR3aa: CASSYGGGYTGELFF

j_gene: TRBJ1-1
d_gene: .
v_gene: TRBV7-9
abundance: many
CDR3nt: TGTGCCAGCAGCCCCACGACAAGGCGAGGAACTGAAGCTTTCTTT
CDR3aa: CASSPTTRRGTEAFF

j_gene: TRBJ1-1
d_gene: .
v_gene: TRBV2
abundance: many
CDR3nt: TGTGCCAGCCCACCTCCAGGGGCCACTGAAGCTTTCTTT
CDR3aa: CASPPPGATEAFF

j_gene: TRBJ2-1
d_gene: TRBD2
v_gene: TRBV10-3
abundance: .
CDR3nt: TGTGCCATCAATAAGAACCTCGCGGGAGGTCCCGAGAATGAGCAGTTCTTC
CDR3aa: CAINKNLAGGPENEQFF

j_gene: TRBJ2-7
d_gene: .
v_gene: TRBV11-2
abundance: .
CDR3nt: TGTGCCAGCAGCTTTGAGTGGGACGGCACCTACGAGCAGTACTTC
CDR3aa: CASSFEWDGTYEQYF

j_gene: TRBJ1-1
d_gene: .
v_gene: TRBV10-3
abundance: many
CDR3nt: TGTGCCATCAGTGAAGGGGGGGGGACACATAACACTGAAGCTTTCTTT
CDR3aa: CAISEGGGTHNTEAFF

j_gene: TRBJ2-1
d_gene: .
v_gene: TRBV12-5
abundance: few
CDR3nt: TGTGCTAGTGGTACCGGGACAGAGCAGTTCTTC
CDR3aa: CASGTGTEQFF

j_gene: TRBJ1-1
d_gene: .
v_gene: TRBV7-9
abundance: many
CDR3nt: TGTGCCAGCAGCTTACAGGGAGCTGACACTGAAGCTTTCTTT
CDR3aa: CASSLQGADTEAFF

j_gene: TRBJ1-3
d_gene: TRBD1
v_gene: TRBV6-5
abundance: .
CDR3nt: TGTGCCAGCAGTTACGGACAGGAACTCTCTGGAAACACCATATATTTT
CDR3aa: CASSYGQELSGNTIYF

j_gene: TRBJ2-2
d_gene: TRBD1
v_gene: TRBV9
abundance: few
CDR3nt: TGTGCCAGCAGCGCTCCGACAGGGCCCACCGGGGAGCTGTTTTTT
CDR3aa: CASSAPTGPTGELFF

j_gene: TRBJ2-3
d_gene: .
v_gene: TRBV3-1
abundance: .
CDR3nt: TGTGCCAGCAGCCAACGGGGGGCAGGGATCACAGATACGCAGTATTTT
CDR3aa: CASSQRGAGITDTQYF

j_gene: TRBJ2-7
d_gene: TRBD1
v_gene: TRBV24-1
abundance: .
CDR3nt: TGTGCCACCGGGACAGGGCCTACCTACGAGCAGTACTTC
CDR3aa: CATGTGPTYEQYF

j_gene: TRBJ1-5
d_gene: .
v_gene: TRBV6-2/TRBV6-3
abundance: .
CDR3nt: TGTGCCAGCACACCAGGAAGCAATCAGCCCCAGCATTTT
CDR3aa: CASTPGSNQPQHF

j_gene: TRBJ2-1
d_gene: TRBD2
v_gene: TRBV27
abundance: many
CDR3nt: TGTGCCAGCAGTCTACAACTCGGGACTAGCGGGACCTCCTACAATGAGCAGTTCTTC
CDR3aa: CASSLQLGTSGTSYNEQFF

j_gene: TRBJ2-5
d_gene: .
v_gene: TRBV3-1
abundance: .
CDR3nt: TGTGCCAGCAGCCCACATCGAGGCCCTGAGACCCAGTACTTC
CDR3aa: CASSPHRGPETQYF

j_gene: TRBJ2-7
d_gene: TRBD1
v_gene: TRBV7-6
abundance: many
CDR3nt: TGTGCCAGCAGCTCCCGGACAGGTCACTCCTACGAGCAGTACTTC
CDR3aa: CASSSRTGHSYEQYF

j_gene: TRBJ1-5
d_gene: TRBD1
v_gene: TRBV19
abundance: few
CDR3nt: TGTGCCAGCAGAGGGACAGGGGGAAATGGTCAGCCCCAGCATTTT
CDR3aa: CASRGTGGNGQPQHF

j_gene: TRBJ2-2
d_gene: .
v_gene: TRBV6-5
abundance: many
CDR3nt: TGTGCCAGCAGTTCGGGACCGCTGAACACCGGGGAGCTGTTTTTT
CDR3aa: CASSSGPLNTGELFF

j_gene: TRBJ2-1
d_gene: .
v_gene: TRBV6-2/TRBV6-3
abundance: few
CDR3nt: TGTGCCAGCAGTTACCGAGCCCTGGGGAATGAGCAGTTCTTC
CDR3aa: CASSYRALGNEQFF

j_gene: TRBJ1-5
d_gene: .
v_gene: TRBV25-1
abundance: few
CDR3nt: TGTGCCAGCTCGTCGTCATACGGTCAGCCCCAGCATTTT
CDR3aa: CASSSSYGQPQHF

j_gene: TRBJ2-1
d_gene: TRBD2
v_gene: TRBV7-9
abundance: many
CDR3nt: TGTGCCAGCAGCTCAGGACTAGCGGGAGGGCATCTCTCCTACAATGAGCAGTTCTTC
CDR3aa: CASSSGLAGGHLSYNEQFF

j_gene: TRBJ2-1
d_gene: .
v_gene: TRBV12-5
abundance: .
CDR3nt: TGTGCTAGTGGCTTGGGACCCCTCAATGAGCAGTTCTTC
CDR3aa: CASGLGPLNEQFF

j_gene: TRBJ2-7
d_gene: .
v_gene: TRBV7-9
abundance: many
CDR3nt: TGTGCCAGCAGCTCCCGAGGGGGGCAGTACTTC
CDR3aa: CASSSRGGQYF

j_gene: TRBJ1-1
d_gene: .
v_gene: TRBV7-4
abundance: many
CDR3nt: TGTGCCAGCAGCTTAGAAGCGAACACTGAAGCTTTCTTT
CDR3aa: CASSLEANTEAFF

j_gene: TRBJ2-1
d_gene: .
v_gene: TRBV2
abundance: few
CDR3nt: TGTGCAACCGACAGGCTGGACAATGAGCAGTTCTTC
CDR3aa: CATDRLDNEQFF

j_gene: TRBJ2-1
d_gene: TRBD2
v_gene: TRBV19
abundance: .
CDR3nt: TGTGCCAGTACCCGAACTAGCGAAGCCAATGAGCAGTTCTTC
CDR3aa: CASTRTSEANEQFF

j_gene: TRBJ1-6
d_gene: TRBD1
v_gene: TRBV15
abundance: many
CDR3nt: TGTGCCACCAGCAGAAAACCGGGACAGGGTAGCTCCTATAATTCACCCCTCCACTTT
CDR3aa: CATSRKPGQGSSYNSPLHF

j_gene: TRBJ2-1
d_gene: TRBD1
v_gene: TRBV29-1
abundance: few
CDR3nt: TGCAGCGTTGAAGATAAACAGTCAGGGGGCAGGTCCTACAATGAGCAGTTCTTC
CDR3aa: CSVEDKQSGGRSYNEQFF

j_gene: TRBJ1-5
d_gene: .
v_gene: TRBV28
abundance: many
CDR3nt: TGTGCCAGCAGGCGGGACGGGATTAGGGATCAGCCCCAGCATTTT
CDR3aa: CASRRDGIRDQPQHF

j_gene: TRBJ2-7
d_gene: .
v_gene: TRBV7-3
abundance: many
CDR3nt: TGTGCCAGCAGCTTGGACACTACCTACGAGCAGTACTTC
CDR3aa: CASSLDTTYEQYF

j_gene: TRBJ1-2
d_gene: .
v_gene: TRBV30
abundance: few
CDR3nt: TGTGCCTGGAGTGTTCCGGGGAGGTCTGGCTACACCTTC
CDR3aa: CAWSVPGRSGYTF

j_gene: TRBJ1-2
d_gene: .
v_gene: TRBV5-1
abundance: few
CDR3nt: TGCGCCAGCAGAAGGGCAGCAGAGCCACAGAACTATGGCTACACCTTC
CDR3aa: CASRRAAEPQNYGYTF

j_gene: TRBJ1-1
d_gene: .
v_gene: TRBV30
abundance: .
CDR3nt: TGTGCCTGGAGTGTACCGCCAGGGAGGAACACTGAAGCTTTCTTT
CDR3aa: CAWSVPPGRNTEAFF

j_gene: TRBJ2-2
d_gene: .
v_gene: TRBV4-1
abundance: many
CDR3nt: TGCGCCAGCAGTTCCGGGACACGGACCGGGGAGCTGTTTTTT
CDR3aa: CASSSGTRTGELFF

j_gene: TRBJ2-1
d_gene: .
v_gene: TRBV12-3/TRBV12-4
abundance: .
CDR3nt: TGTGCCAGCATCTCCCATTACATCTCCTACAATGAGCAGTTCTTC
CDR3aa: CASISHYISYNEQFF

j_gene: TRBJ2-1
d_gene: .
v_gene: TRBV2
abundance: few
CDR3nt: TGTGCCAGAGGGACTTTTTTAAATGAGCAGTTCTTC
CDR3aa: CARGTFLNEQFF

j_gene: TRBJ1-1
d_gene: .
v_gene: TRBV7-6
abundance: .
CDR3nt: TGTGCCAGCAGCGTAACCCCGCCGGTGGAGGATACTGAAGCTTTCTTT
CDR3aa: CASSVTPPVEDTEAFF

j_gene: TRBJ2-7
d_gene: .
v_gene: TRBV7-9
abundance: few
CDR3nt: TGTGCCAGCAGCTTAGCATTTTCCGGGGACAACTACGAGCAGTACTTC
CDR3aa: CASSLAFSGDNYEQYF

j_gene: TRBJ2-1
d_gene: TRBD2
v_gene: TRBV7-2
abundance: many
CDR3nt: TGTGCCAGCAGCTTAGTCGGGGGGACCAACAATGAGCAGTTCTTC
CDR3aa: CASSLVGGTNNEQFF

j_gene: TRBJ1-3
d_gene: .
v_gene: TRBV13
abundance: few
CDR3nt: TGTGCCAGCAGCTTAAGCGGGTACGGAAACACCATATATTTT
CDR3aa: CASSLSGYGNTIYF

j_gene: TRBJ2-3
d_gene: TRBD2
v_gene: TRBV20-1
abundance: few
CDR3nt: TGCAGTGCTAGAGATCTTTGGTCGAGGCGGGAGGGTGACCCAGATACGCAGTATTTT
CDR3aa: CSARDLWSRREGDPDTQYF

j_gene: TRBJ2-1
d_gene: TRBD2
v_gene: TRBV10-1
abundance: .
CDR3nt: TGCGCCAGCAGAAAATCGACTAGCGGGGAGGACAATGAGCAGTTCTTC
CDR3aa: CASRKSTSGEDNEQFF

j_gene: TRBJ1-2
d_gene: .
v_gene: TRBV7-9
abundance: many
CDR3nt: TGTGCCAGCAGTACTGAGGACAGATTCTATGGCTACACCTTC
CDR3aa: CASSTEDRFYGYTF

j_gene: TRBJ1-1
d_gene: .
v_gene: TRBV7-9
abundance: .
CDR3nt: TGTGCCAGCAGCTCTCACAGCCGGGGGACTGAAGCTTTCTTT
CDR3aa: CASSSHSRGTEAFF

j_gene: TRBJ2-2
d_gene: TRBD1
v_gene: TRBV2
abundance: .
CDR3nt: TGTGCCATCGACAGGGTTAACACCGGGGAGCTGTTTTTT
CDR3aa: CAIDRVNTGELFF

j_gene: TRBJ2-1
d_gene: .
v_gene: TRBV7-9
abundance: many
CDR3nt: TGTGCCAGCAGCTTAACCCGGACGGCCGCGAACTACAATGAGCAGTTCTTC
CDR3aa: CASSLTRTAANYNEQFF

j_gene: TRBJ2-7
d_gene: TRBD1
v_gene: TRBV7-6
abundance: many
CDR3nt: TGTGCCAGCAGCTTATCTTGGACAGGGGACCACGAGCAGTACTTC
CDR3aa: CASSLSWTGDHEQYF

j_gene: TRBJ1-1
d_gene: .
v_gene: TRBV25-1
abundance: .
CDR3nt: TGTGCAAGCAGAAGCCTCGTGACAGCCACTGAAGCTTTCTTT
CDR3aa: CASRSLVTATEAFF